This T cell receptor beta chain was retrieved from a study of T-cell reconstitution after alpha-beta-depleted transplantation in children. Study-level points and caveats: Among T cells one year after transplant, newly produced cells accounted for most counts and diversity. After transplant, high TCRbeta diversity at day 60 in some patients arose from surviving recipient T cells and thymic progenitors.

Germline V gives CDR1 SGHRS, CDR2 YFSETQ. The CDR3 is made up of 16 amino acids. Trimming removed 6 bases at V and 6 bases at J, with 23 bases between. This clonotype was found many times. Its antigen is not known. The TCRbeta library was prepared with unique molecular identifiers. One entry per CDR3 protein, called by TCRdb with MiXCR from the PCR reads. The data contain about 260,000 distinct CDR3 sequences, around 10% of them singletons. The rearrangement uses TRBV5-1 and TRBJ2-3; tentatively, D is TRBD2 (6 bases). The sample was peripheral blood, taken 180 days after TCRalphabeta/CD19-depleted stem cell transplant. The receptor comes from a male patient under 10 years old who had a stem cell transplant for chronic granulomatous disease, so the T cells may come from the graft donor. CDR3 DNA sequence: TGCGCCAGCACCCCTGACCCGCGGGGTGGTCTGGATACGCAGTATTTT. It yields the protein CASTPDPRGGLDTQYF.